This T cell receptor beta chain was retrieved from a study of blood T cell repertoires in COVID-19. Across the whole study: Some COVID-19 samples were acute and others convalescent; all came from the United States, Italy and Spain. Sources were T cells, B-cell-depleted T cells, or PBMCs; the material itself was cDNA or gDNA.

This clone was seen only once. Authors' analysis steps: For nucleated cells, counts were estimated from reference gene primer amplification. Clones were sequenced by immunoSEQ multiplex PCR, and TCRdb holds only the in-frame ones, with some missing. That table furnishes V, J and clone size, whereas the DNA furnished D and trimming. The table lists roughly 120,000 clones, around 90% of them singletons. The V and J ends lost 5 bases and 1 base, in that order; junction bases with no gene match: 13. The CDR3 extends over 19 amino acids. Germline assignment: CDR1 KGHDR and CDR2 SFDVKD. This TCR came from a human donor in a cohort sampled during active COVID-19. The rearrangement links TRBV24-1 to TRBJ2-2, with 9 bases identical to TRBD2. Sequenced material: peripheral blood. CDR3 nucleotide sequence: TGTGCCACCAGTGTTCGACTAGCGGACCACCTGGGGAACACCGGGGAGCTGTTTTTT. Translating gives CATSVRLADHLGNTGELFF.